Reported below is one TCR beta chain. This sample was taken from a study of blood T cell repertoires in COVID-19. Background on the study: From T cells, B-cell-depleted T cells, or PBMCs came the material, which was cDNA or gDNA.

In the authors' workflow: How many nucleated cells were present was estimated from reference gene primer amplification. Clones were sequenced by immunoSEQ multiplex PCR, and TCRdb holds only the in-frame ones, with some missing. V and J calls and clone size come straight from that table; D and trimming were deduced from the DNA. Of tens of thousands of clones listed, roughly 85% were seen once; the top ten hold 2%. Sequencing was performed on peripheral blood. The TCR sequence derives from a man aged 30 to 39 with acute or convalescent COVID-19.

This CDR3 reads CASSSTEYTGELFF. CDR3 in DNA: TGCGCCAGCAGCTCGACAGAGTACACCGGGGAGCTGTTTTTT. This rearrangement joins TRBV5-1 to TRBJ2-2; D is perhaps TRBD1 (5 bases). The V gene's germline CDR1 is SGHRS and CDR2 YFSETQ. The CDR3 has 14 amino acids. Between the trimmed V and J ends, which lost 3 bases and 3 bases, there was a span of 9 bases.